The 17 T cell receptor beta chains below were found in one sample sequenced in a study of blood T cell repertoires in COVID-19. Sequencing was performed with immunoSEQ multiplex PCR; in TCRdb, only in-frame clones are kept and a portion is missing. The sample contains fewer than 500,000 clones, roughly 86% of which appear only once. The sequencing sample was made of peripheral blood. Receptors originate from a human donor with acute or convalescent COVID-19. The donor label of this sample is uncertain.

This rearrangement joins TRBV7-9 to TRBJ2-2; maybe TRBD1 (6 bases). The germline V gene has CDR1 SEHNR and CDR2 FQNEAQ (reference sequence). Trimming pared 5 bases from V and 1 base from J, leaving 14 bases between. The CDR3 runs 16 residues. The CDR3 DNA is TGTGCCAGCAGCCTAGGACCGGGACAGAACACCGGGGAGCTGTTTTTT. Its translation: CASSLGPGQNTGELFF.

This clone was seen only a few times. This sequence joins TRBV18 and TRBJ1-6, with a tentative D call TRBD1 (6 bases). The CDR3 is 19 residues long. Germline V gene data show CDR1 as KGHSH and CDR2 as LQKENI. The V end lost 1 base, the J end lost 5 bases, and 21 bases lay between the germline ends. CDR3 DNA: TGTGCCAGCTCACCACTCACCCAACAGGGAAGGAAACATAATTCACCCCTCCACTTT. It yields the protein CASSPLTQQGRKHNSPLHF.

The chain couples TRBV30 to TRBJ1-1, with 9 positions matching TRBD1. Germline V gene lookup returns CDR1 GTSNPN and CDR2 SVGIG (reference sequence). The V segment lost 4 bases and the J segment 6 bases; nucleotides outside the gene matches: 12. CDR3 length: 15 residues. Here the CDR3 DNA reads TGTGCCTGGATAATACAGGGGGCTATACCGGCTGAAGCTTTCTTT. This translates into CAWIIQGAIPAEAFF.

V gene TRBV19 combines with J gene TRBJ1-1, with 8 bases lining up with TRBD1. This CDR3 contains 14 residues. The V and J ends lost 6 bases and 1 base, in that order; junction bases with no gene match: 4. Germline V CDR1 and CDR2: LNHDA, SQIVND (reference sequence). CDR3 sequence (DNA): TGTGCCAGTAGAACCACAGGGGGGAACACTGAAGCTTTCTTT. Its protein product is CASRTTGGNTEAFF.

This clone was recorded a few times. The rearrangement joins TRBV5-4 to TRBJ1-5; 8 nucleotides align to TRBD1. The ends lost 2 bases at V and 4 bases at J; junction bases unmatched: 8. The CDR3 consists of 16 residues. CDR1 is SGHNT and CDR2 is YYREEE in the germline V gene (reference sequence). The CDR3 coding sequence is TGTGCCAGCAGCTTCCCTTCTTACAGGGGGAATCAGCCCCAGCATTTT. It translates to CASSFPSYRGNQPQHF.

This chain connects TRBV19 to TRBJ2-3, with 9 bases fitting TRBD2. Germline V CDR1 and CDR2: LNHDA, SQIVND (reference sequence). The V and J ends lost 5 bases and 6 bases, in that order; junction bases with no gene match: 0. This CDR3 is 12 amino acids long. The CDR3 loop reads CASSGLADTQYF. CDR3 sequence (DNA): TGTGCCAGTAGTGGACTAGCGGATACGCAGTATTTT.

The chain uses TRBV19 and TRBJ2-1; 8 bases line up with TRBD2. CDR3 length: 13 amino acids. Trimming took 3 bases from V and 9 from J; bases not matched to a gene: 4. Per germline, CDR1 LNHDA and CDR2 SQIVND (reference sequence). The CDR3, as DNA: TGTGCCAGTAGTATCGGACTAGCTCCTGAGCAGTTCTTC. This codes for CASSIGLAPEQFF.

A word on this clone: Different DNA sequences within this sample yield the same CDR3. J is TRBJ1-6 and V is TRBV4-2, with unresolved D. Germline CDR1 is LGHNA and CDR2 is YNFKEQ. V was pared by 6 bases and J by 9 bases, with 15 bases between. This CDR3 has 14 amino acids. This chain's CDR3 is CASSPIGGSSPLHF. CDR3 sequence (DNA): TGTGCCAGCAGTCCTATCGGTGGGAGTTCACCCCTCCACTTT.

The rearrangement links TRBV30 to TRBJ1-3; TRBD1 is a possible D gene (6 bases). V was clipped by 5 bases and J by 5 bases, with 13 bases between them. Germline V gene sequence: CDR1 GTSNPN, CDR2 SVGIG (reference sequence). There are 13 residues in the CDR3. The CDR3 DNA sequence: TGTGCCTGGGGTACAGGGATGCGAAACACCATATATTTT. It translates to CAWGTGMRNTIYF.

For this clone: Distinct nucleotide sequences in the sample also encode this CDR3. The chain carries TRBV28 and TRBJ1-3; no clear D. The CDR3 contains 12 residues. V lost 2 bases and J 4 bases, leaving 3 bases between the germline ends. From germline, CDR1 is MDHEN and CDR2 SYDVKM. This chain's CDR3 is CASSLRGNTIYF. In nucleotides, the CDR3 is TGTGCCAGCAGTTTACGGGGAAACACCATATATTTT.

The rearrangement joins TRBV19 to TRBJ2-1, with TRBD2 identical over 7 bases. The CDR3 has 12 amino acids. Germline V lookup: CDR1 LNHDA, CDR2 SQIVND (reference sequence). The junction had 9 bases not matched to a gene; V was cut back by 9 bases and J by 10 bases. Here the CDR3 reads CASQIPGLEQFF. DNA for the CDR3: TGTGCCAGCCAAATACCGGGACTAGAGCAGTTCTTC.

This chain uses TRBV9 with TRBJ2-6, with a tentative D call TRBD2 (5 bases). The germline V gene encodes CDR1 SGDLS and CDR2 YYNGEE. The length of the CDR3 is 19 residues. V was pared by 0 bases and J by 0 bases, with 16 bases between. CDR3 loop: CASSVAPFGGPSGANVLTF. The DNA of the CDR3 is TGTGCCAGCAGCGTAGCCCCTTTTGGAGGTCCCTCTGGGGCCAACGTCCTGACTTTC.

V usage is TRBV7-8 and J usage is TRBJ1-2, with TRBD1 as a possible D gene (5 bases). This CDR3 has 14 amino acids. Trimming removed 5 bases at V and 1 base at J, with 11 bases between. The germline V gene has CDR1 SGHVS and CDR2 FQNEAQ. CDR3 sequence reads: CASSPQGINYGYTF. The CDR3 nucleotides read TGTGCCAGCAGCCCCCAGGGTATTAACTATGGCTACACCTTC.

This clone was recorded once. The J gene is TRBJ1-1, the V gene TRBV3-1 (or the pseudogene TRBV3-2); the D gene is possibly TRBD1 (5 bases). This CDR3 region has 13 residues. CDR1 and CDR2 from the germline V gene are LGHDT and YNNKEL (reference sequence). V dropped 0 bases and J dropped 7 bases, with 9 bases sitting between them. The CDR3, as DNA: TGTGCCAGCAGCCAAGACTGGGGGGGTGAAGCTTTCTTT. Residues: CASSQDWGGEAFF.

The V call is TRBV18, the J call TRBJ1-1; D possibly corresponds to TRBD1 (6 bases). The V and J ends lost 4 bases and 2 bases respectively, with 20 bases between them. The CDR3 runs to 17 residues. Germline V gives CDR1 KGHSH, CDR2 LQKENI. The CDR3 reads CASSLGAYWTENTEAFF. CDR3 nucleotide sequence: TGTGCCAGCTCACTCGGCGCTTATTGGACAGAAAACACTGAAGCTTTCTTT.

The chain recombines TRBV5-5 with TRBJ2-7, with TRBD1 identical over 7 bases. CDR3 length equals 14 residues. CDR1 is SGHKS, CDR2 YYEKEE, per germline (reference sequence). After removal of 4 bases from V and 2 bases from J, the junction contained 6 bases not matched to a gene. The CDR3 protein is CASSTGQPTYEQYF. For the CDR3, the DNA is TGTGCCAGCAGCACGGGACAGCCTACCTACGAGCAGTACTTC.

This sequence joins TRBV5-8 and TRBJ1-4; 8 positions match TRBD1. The V gene end was trimmed by 4 bases and the J gene end by 8 bases; junction bases not matched to a gene: 10. This CDR3 contains 15 residues. The V gene's germline CDR1 is SGHTS and CDR2 YDEGEE. CDR3 coding DNA: TGTGCCAGCAGCACGGGACAGGAGGACCCAGAAAAACTGTTTTTT. Its protein is CASSTGQEDPEKLFF.